This T cell receptor beta chain was recovered during a study of T-cell reconstitution after alpha-beta-depleted transplantation in children listed by TCRdb under 2016. General notes on the study: Using TCR repertoire profiling, the study quantitatively followed how T-cell immune reconstitution unfolded in children after TCRalphabeta/CD19-depleted allogeneic hematopoietic cell transplantation.

The protocol used for the library was PCR. TCRdb shows the sequencer as Illumina HiSeq 2500. TCR libraries were prepared with molecular barcoding, using unique molecular identifiers to normalize TCRbeta repertoire quantification. Using fastp at Q25 and MiXCR, TCRdb reprocessed the public reads and kept productive beta chains. One record per CDR3 amino acid sequence lists the most common genes and DNA. Across this sample there are approximately 200,000 distinct CDR3 sequences, with about 14% seen only once. The ten biggest clones cover roughly an eighth of the sample. Concerning this clonotype: The target of this receptor is not known. As the CDR3 is not closed by the conserved phenylalanine or tryptophan, this likely results from a read error. The DNA is left out, because the CDR3 cannot be placed on it with certainty; the CDR3 is given as TCRdb lists it.

Taken from the germline V gene, the CDR1 and CDR2 loops are MDHEN and SYDVKM. The CDR3 region is 15 residues in length, termini included. The source was PBMCs from the stem cell graft donor, collected from the stem cell graft. Recombination connected TRBV28 to TRBJ2-7; TRBD1, the table's D call, lacks a check against the DNA. This TCR derives from a human donor who donated a stem cell graft to a child with acute lymphoblastic leukemia. CDR3 sequence: CASSLAGTGEIQNVL.